Shown below are 15 T cell receptor beta chains from a single sample sequenced in a study of molecular identifiers for immune sequencing clone quantification. From the PCR reads, TCRdb called clonotypes with MiXCR, one entry per CDR3 protein. The sample lists about 640,000 distinct CDR3 sequences; roughly 21% were seen once. Material for sequencing was naive CD8+ T cells from blood, with Jurkat cell RNA spiked in. The subset was: FACS-sorted CD8+CD4-CCR7+CD45RA+ naive T cells. Source of these receptors: a human donor in good health. Some libraries in this study had Jurkat cell RNA spiked in.

This clonotype was recorded many times. The chain carries TRBV6-2 or TRBV6-3 and TRBJ1-5; D uncertain. The CDR3 is 14 amino acids. Trimming shortened V by 7 bases and J by 1 base, and 11 bases separated the two germline ends. The germline V gene encodes CDR1 MNHEY and CDR2 SVGEGT. Here the CDR3 reads CASTEVRSNQPQHF. The CDR3 DNA is TGTGCCAGCACGGAGGTACGCAGCAATCAGCCCCAGCATTTT.

Remarks on this clonotype: A much larger clone lies one base from this, so it may be a read error. This sequence joins TRBV6-6 and TRBJ1-1; a possible D gene is TRBD1 (6 bases). Germline V lookup: CDR1 MNHNY, CDR2 SVGAGI (reference sequence). CDR3 size: 19 residues. The CDR3 reads CASGYDTFRGMVENTEAFF. DNA for the CDR3: TGTGCCAGCGGTTACGACACCTTCAGGGGCATGGTCGAGAACACTGAAGCTTTCTTT.

This clonotype was detected many times. This chain connects TRBV4-1 to TRBJ2-1; 8 positions agree with TRBD1. Germline CDR1 and CDR2: MGHRA and YSYEKL. There are 15 residues in the CDR3. With V trimmed by 3 bases and J by 2 bases, 3 bases remained unmatched. The CDR3 region is CASSQEDRAYNEQFF. The CDR3 DNA is TGCGCCAGCAGCCAGGAGGACAGGGCCTACAATGAGCAGTTCTTC.

In this sample, this clonotype turned up a few times. This chain's CDR3 is CASSPRSKLSYEQYF. For the CDR3, the DNA is TGTGCCAGCAGCCCGAGGAGCAAACTCTCCTACGAGCAGTACTTC. The chain combines TRBV5-8 with TRBJ2-7, with unresolved D. The CDR3 spans 15 residues. The germline V and J ends were trimmed by 4 bases and 0 bases, with 14 bases remaining between them. In germline, CDR1 is SGHTS, CDR2 YDEGEE. The entire variable domain, with the rest obtained from reference TRBV5-8 and TRBJ2-7, is as follows: EAGVTQSPTHLIKTRGQQATLRCSPISGHTSVYWYQQALGLGLQFLLWYDEGEERNRGNFPPRFSGRQFPNYSSELNVNALELEDSALYLCASSPRSKLSYEQYFGPGTRLTVT.

For this clonotype: A clone one base away is much larger, so this may be a read error. This chain links TRBV11-2 with TRBJ1-1; the D gene is possibly TRBD1 (6 bases). Per the germline V gene, CDR1 is SGHAT and CDR2 is FQNNGV. The CDR3 is 13 amino acids. DNA of the CDR3: TGTGCCAGCAGCCTAAATAGGGACACTGAAGCTTCCTTT. Its translation: CASSLNRDTEASF.

This clonotype showed up many times. V is TRBV4-3 and J is TRBJ2-7; a weak D match, TRBD2 (6 bases). Between the trimmed V and J ends, which lost 1 base and 7 bases, there was a span of 17 bases. Looked up from germline, CDR1 is LGHNA and CDR2 is YSLEER. The CDR3 runs to 15 residues. CDR3 DNA: TGCGCCAGCAGCCAAGGGCCGGGACTCGTGAGGGAGCAGTACTTC. Protein product: CASSQGPGLVREQYF.

This clonotype was seen more than once but under ten times. The J gene is TRBJ2-1, the V gene TRBV14, with 12 bases that match TRBD2. The CDR3 is made up of 16 amino acids. V gave up 3 bases and J gave up 7 bases; unmatched junction bases: 7. Germline V gives CDR1 SGHDN, CDR2 FVKESK. The CDR3 DNA sequence: TGTGCCAGCAGCCAGCGACTAGCGGGGGTTTGGAATGAGCAGTTCTTC. Translated: CASSQRLAGVWNEQFF.

This clonotype showed up many times. This chain joins TRBV5-1 and TRBJ2-7, with 8 nucleotides matching TRBD1. Germline loops: CDR1 SGHRS, CDR2 YFSETQ. This CDR3 region has 16 residues. V gave up 2 bases and J gave up 3 bases; unmatched junction bases: 10. This CDR3 reads CASSLPDRGGVYEQYF. CDR3 bases: TGCGCCAGCAGCTTACCTGACAGGGGTGGGGTCTACGAGCAGTACTTC.

This clonotype was seen a few times. The chain employs TRBV16 and TRBJ1-1; 10 bases are shared with TRBD1. CDR3 length: 16 amino acids. After removal of 0 bases from V and 3 bases from J, the junction contained 4 bases not matched to a gene. CDR1 is KGHSY, CDR2 FQNENV, per germline. The CDR3 sequence is CASSQSWTGGDTEAFF. DNA for the CDR3: TGTGCCAGCAGCCAATCTTGGACAGGGGGGGACACTGAAGCTTTCTTT.

Comments on this clonotype: This could be a read error, since a much larger clone is one nucleotide away. The chain is built from TRBV4-2 and TRBJ1-1; 7 bases are a match to TRBD1. This CDR3 region has 13 residues. Germline V gives CDR1 LGHNA, CDR2 YNFKEQ. Trimming cost V 6 bases and J 10 bases; bases outside gene matches: 11. The CDR3 nucleotides read TGTGCCAGCAGACAGGGGCTCGGCTCTGGAGCTTTCTTT. This encodes CASRQGLGSGAFF.

This clonotype has a count of ten or more. The chain recombines TRBV28 with TRBJ2-5; D possibly corresponds to TRBD2 (6 bases). Germline CDR1 reads MDHEN; CDR2 reads SYDVKM. The ends were cut back, 3 bases at V and 2 bases at J, with 19 bases in the middle. CDR3 size: 17 residues. In DNA form, the CDR3 reads TGTGCCAGCAGTTTGACTCCGGACTATTGGGAGCAAGAGACCCAGTACTTC. It is translated as CASSLTPDYWEQETQYF.

This clonotype turned up a few times. This chain uses TRBV7-9 with TRBJ1-1; D might be TRBD1 (5 bases). Germline V gene sequence: CDR1 SEHNR, CDR2 FQNEAQ (reference sequence). Trimming took off 1 base at V and 3 bases at J, with 18 bases between the two ends. The CDR3 has 17 residues. The CDR3 sequence: CASSLVPLPREDTEAFF. The CDR3, as DNA: TGTGCCAGCAGCTTAGTCCCTTTACCCAGGGAGGACACTGAAGCTTTCTTT.

This clonotype was counted many times. The chain couples TRBV11-2 to TRBJ2-1; no firm D call. The germline gives CDR1 SGHAT, CDR2 FQNNGV. The V gene lost 1 base and the J gene lost 4 bases, with 5 bases spanning the gap. The CDR3 is 13 residues long. The CDR3 coding sequence is TGTGCCAGCAGCTTAGGGCGGTACAATGAGCAGTTCTTC. Encoded protein: CASSLGRYNEQFF. Full variable domain (outside the CDR3, taken from reference TRBV11-2 and TRBJ2-1): EAGVAQSPRYKIIEKRQSVAFWCNPISGHATLYWYQQILGQGPKLLIQFQNNGVVDDSQLPKDRFSAERLKGVDSTLKIQPAKLEDSAVYLCASSLGRYNEQFFGPGTRLTVL.

This clonotype was observed many times. J is TRBJ1-5 and V is TRBV19; D call uncertain. Trimming pared 6 bases from V and 4 bases from J, leaving 16 bases between. The CDR3 contains 15 residues. Germline loops: CDR1 LNHDA, CDR2 SQIVND (reference sequence). CDR3 sequence reads: CASSSRIGGNQPQHF. Here the CDR3 DNA reads TGTGCCAGTAGCTCCAGGATCGGTGGGAATCAGCCCCAGCATTTT. The full variable domain, completed using reference TRBV19 and TRBJ1-5, is DGGITQSPKYLFRKEGQNVTLSCEQNLNHDAMYWYRQDPGQGLRLIYYSQIVNDFQKGDIAEGYSVSREKKESFPLTVTSAQKNPTAFYLCASSSRIGGNQPQHFGDGTRLSIL.

Of note for this clonotype: The junction departs from the called germline gene at one end, perhaps through a read error. The genes are TRBV11-2 and TRBJ2-3; 11 nucleotides align to TRBD2. This CDR3 has 15 amino acids. The germline gives CDR1 SGHAT, CDR2 FQNNGV. CDR3 in DNA: TGTGCCAACAGCCAACTAGCGGGAGAGGGAGATACGCAGTATTTT. This sequence encodes CANSQLAGEGDTQYF. The whole variable domain, remainder taken from reference TRBV11-2 and TRBJ2-3, is EAGVAQSPRYKIIEKRQSVAFWCNPISGHATLYWYQQILGQGPKLLIQFQNNGVVDDSQLPKDRFSAERLKGVDSTLKIQPAKLEDSAVYLCANSQLAGEGDTQYFGPGTRLTVL.